Listed here are 12 T cell receptor beta chains from one sample, sequenced in a study of T-cell reconstitution after alpha-beta-depleted transplantation in children. The authors prepared the TCRbeta library with unique molecular identifiers. In TCRdb, the PCR reads were re-called with MiXCR into one record per CDR3 protein. This sample has some 550,000 distinct CDR3 sequences, with more than 20% found just once. Specimen: PBMCs, mostly from graft donor cells, collected 360 days after TCRalphabeta/CD19-depleted stem cell transplant. Receptors originate from a boy younger than two who had a stem cell transplant for acute myeloid leukemia, so the T cells may come from the graft donor.

The chain recombines TRBV18 with TRBJ1-5; no definite D call. With 5 bases removed from V and 6 bases from J, the gap between germline ends came to 14 bases. Looked up from germline, CDR1 is KGHSH and CDR2 is LQKENI. CDR3 length equals 14 residues. This CDR3 is CASSADRTSQPQHF. The CDR3 DNA sequence: TGTGCCAGCTCAGCCGACCGAACCTCTCAGCCCCAGCATTTT.

This clonotype was counted ten times or more. The chain employs TRBV7-2 and TRBJ2-3; D is unresolved. This CDR3 comprises 12 residues. Per the germline V gene, CDR1 is SGHTA and CDR2 is FQGNSA. V lost 6 bases and J lost 2, with 6 bases in between. CDR3 bases: TGTGCCAGCAGTTCTGTCACAGATACGCAGTATTTT. The encoded protein is CASSSVTDTQYF.

The table lists this clonotype with many counts. The rearrangement uses TRBV7-9 and TRBJ2-1; D is tentatively TRBD1 or TRBD2 (6 bases each). The V gene lost 0 bases and the J gene lost 7 bases, with 16 bases spanning the gap. CDR1 SEHNR and CDR2 FQNEAQ come from the germline V gene (reference sequence). The CDR3 runs to 16 residues. The CDR3 loop reads CASSLAPRGRGNEQFF. In DNA form, the CDR3 reads TGTGCCAGCAGCTTAGCGCCTCGGGGGCGCGGTAATGAGCAGTTCTTC.

The rearrangement uses TRBV7-2 and TRBJ2-3, with D uncertain. Per the germline V gene, CDR1 is SGHTA and CDR2 is FQGNSA. The CDR3 is made up of 12 amino acids. The V gene lost 5 bases and the J gene lost 7 bases, with 10 bases spanning the gap. This CDR3 is CASSPPPYTQYF. CDR3 DNA sequence: TGTGCCAGCAGCCCCCCCCCTTATACGCAGTATTTT. Filled out from reference TRBV7-2 and TRBJ2-3, the complete variable domain reads GAGVSQSPSNKVTEKGKDVELRCDPISGHTALYWYRQSLGQGLEFLIYFQGNSAPDKSGLPSDRFSAERTGGSVSTLTIQRTQQEDSAVYLCASSPPPYTQYFGPGTRLTVL.

The genes are TRBV4-2 and TRBJ2-2; no clear D. This CDR3 comprises 14 residues. From germline, CDR1 is LGHNA and CDR2 YNFKEQ. The ends were cut back, 8 bases at V and 4 bases at J, with 14 bases in the middle. The CDR3 protein is CASGPRLRTGELFF. The CDR3 nucleotides are TGTGCCAGCGGCCCCCGGCTCCGCACCGGGGAGCTGTTTTTT.

This clonotype was observed a few times. CDR3 loop: CSVEVQGAATNEKLFF. In nucleotides, the CDR3 is TGCAGCGTTGAAGTTCAGGGGGCGGCAACTAATGAAAAACTGTTTTTT. V usage is TRBV29-1 and J usage is TRBJ1-4; TRBD1 matches at 8 bases. Germline-derived CDR1 and CDR2 are SQVTM and ANQGSEA. The CDR3 contains 16 residues. Losses at the gene ends were 1 base for V and 0 bases for J; bases not matched to a gene: 4.

This clonotype was recorded a few times. The chain combines TRBV6-5 with TRBJ2-3, with unresolved D. This CDR3 is 14 amino acids long. Between the trimmed V and J ends, which lost 3 bases and 2 bases, there was a span of 9 bases. The V gene's germline CDR1 is MNHEY and CDR2 SVGAGI. CDR3 protein: CASSYQDFTDTQYF. DNA of the CDR3: TGTGCCAGCAGTTATCAGGATTTCACAGATACGCAGTATTTT.

The V and J genes are TRBV5-1 and TRBJ2-7; 8 positions agree with TRBD1. CDR1 and CDR2 from the germline V gene are SGHRS and YFSETQ. The CDR3 loop spans 15 amino acids. Trimming took 0 bases from V and 3 from J; bases not matched to a gene: 5. This CDR3 is CASSLDGTGVYEQYF. In DNA form, the CDR3 reads TGCGCCAGCAGCTTGGACGGGACAGGCGTCTACGAGCAGTACTTC.

This chain links TRBV28 with TRBJ1-4; a weak D match, TRBD1 (6 bases). The ends were cut back, 5 bases at V and 11 bases at J, with 21 bases in the middle. CDR3 length equals 15 residues. CDR1 and CDR2 from the germline V gene are MDHEN and SYDVKM. The CDR3 reads CASSLPSGGPGKLFF. The DNA for the CDR3 is TGTGCCAGCAGTCTACCGTCGGGGGGCCCTGGGAAACTGTTTTTT.

The chain has TRBV11-3 and TRBJ2-5, with D possibly being TRBD2 (5 bases). Trimming shortened V by 4 bases and J by 2 bases, and 8 bases separated the two germline ends. There are 13 residues in the CDR3. Germline lookup yields CDR1 SGHNT and CDR2 YENEEA. As DNA, the CDR3 is TGTGCCAGCAGCTCAGACTATCAAGAGACCCAGTACTTC. It is translated as CASSSDYQETQYF.

The chain has TRBV12-3 or TRBV12-4 and TRBJ2-6; possible D gene TRBD1, 6 bases. The V and J ends lost 7 bases and 4 bases respectively, with 14 bases between them. The CDR3 contains 15 residues. In DNA form, the CDR3 reads TGTGCCAGCAACGCAGGGGCGGAAGGGGCCAACGTCCTGACTTTC. Its protein product is CASNAGAEGANVLTF.

V usage is TRBV28 and J usage is TRBJ1-5; TRBD1 might be the D (5 bases). Germline V CDR1 and CDR2: MDHEN, SYDVKM. Between the trimmed V and J ends, which lost 7 bases and 0 bases, there was a span of 22 bases. The CDR3 runs to 18 residues. The CDR3 region has the DNA TGTGCCAGCACTAAGACAGAATTATATGAAGATAGCAATCAGCCCCAGCATTTT. Encoded protein: CASTKTELYEDSNQPQHF.